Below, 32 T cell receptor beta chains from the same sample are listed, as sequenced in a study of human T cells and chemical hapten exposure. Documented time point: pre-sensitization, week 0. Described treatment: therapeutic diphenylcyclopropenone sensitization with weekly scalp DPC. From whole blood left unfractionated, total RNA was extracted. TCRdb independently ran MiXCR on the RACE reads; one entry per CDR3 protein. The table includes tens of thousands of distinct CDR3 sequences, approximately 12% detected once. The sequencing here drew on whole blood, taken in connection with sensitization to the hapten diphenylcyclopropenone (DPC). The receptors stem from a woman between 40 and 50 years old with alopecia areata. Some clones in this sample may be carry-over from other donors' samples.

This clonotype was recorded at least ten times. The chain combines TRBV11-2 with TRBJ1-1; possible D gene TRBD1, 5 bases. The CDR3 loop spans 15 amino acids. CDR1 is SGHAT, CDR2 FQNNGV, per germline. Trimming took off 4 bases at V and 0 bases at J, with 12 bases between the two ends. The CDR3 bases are TGTGCCAGCAGCTCCAGGGCTTTCTTGAACACTGAAGCTTTCTTT. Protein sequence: CASSSRAFLNTEAFF. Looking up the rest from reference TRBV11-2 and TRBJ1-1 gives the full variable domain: EAGVAQSPRYKIIEKRQSVAFWCNPISGHATLYWYQQILGQGPKLLIQFQNNGVVDDSQLPKDRFSAERLKGVDSTLKIQPAKLEDSAVYLCASSSRAFLNTEAFFGQGTRLTVV.

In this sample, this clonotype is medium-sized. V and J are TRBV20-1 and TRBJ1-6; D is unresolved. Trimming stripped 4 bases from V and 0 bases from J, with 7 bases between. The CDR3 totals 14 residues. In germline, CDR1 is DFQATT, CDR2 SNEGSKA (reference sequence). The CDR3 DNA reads TGCAGTGCTACCGATAGCTCCTATAATTCACCCCTCCACTTT. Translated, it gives CSATDSSYNSPLHF.

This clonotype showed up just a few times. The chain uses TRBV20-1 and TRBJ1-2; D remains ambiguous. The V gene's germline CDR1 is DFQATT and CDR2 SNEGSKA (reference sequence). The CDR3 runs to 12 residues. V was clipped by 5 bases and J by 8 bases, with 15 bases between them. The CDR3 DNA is TGCAGTGCTTCCAGTCAACCCGGGGGCTACACCTTC. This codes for CSASSQPGGYTF.

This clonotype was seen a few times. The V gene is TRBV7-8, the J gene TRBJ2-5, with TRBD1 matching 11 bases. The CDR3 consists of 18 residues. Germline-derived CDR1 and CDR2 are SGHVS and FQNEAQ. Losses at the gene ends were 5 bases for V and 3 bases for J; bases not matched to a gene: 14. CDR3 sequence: CASSPRGGGQGAKETQYF. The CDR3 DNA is TGTGCCAGCAGCCCCCGGGGGGGTGGACAGGGGGCGAAAGAGACCCAGTACTTC.

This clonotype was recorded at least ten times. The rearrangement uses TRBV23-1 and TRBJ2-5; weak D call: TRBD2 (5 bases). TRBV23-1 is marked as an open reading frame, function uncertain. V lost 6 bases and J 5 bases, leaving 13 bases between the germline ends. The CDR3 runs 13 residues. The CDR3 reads CASRREQVETQYF. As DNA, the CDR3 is TGCGCCAGCAGAAGGGAGCAGGTGGAGACCCAGTACTTC.

The CDR3 DNA follows: TGTGCCAGCAGCTTAGGGACTAGCGGGCAAGAGACCCAGTACTTC. Protein: CASSLGTSGQETQYF. The chain carries TRBV7-9 and TRBJ2-5; TRBD2 aligns across 11 bases. Germline V gene data show CDR1 as SEHNR and CDR2 as FQNEAQ (reference sequence). The trim removed 1 base at V and 2 bases at J, leaving 0 bases unmatched. The CDR3 spans 15 residues.

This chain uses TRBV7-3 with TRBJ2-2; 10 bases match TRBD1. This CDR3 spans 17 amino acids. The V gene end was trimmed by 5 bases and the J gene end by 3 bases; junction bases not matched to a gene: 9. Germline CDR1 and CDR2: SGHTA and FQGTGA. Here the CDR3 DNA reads TGTGCCAGCAGCCCGACAGGGGGCTTAGTGGACACCGGGGAGCTGTTTTTT. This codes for CASSPTGGLVDTGELFF.

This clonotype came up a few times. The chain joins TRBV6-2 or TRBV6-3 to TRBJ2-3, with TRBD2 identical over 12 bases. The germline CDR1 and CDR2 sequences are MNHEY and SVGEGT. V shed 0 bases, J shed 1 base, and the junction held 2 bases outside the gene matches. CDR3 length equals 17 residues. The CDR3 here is CASSYSRTSGGTDTQYF. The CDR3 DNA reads TGTGCCAGCAGTTACTCCAGGACTAGCGGGGGCACAGATACGCAGTATTTT.

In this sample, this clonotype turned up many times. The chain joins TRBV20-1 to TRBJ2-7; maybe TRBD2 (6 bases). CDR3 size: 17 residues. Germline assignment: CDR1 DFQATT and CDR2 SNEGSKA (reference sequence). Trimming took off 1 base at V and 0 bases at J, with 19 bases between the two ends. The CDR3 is CSARGPGLRWISYEQYF. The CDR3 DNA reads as TGCAGTGCTAGAGGGCCGGGACTTAGGTGGATCTCCTACGAGCAGTACTTC.

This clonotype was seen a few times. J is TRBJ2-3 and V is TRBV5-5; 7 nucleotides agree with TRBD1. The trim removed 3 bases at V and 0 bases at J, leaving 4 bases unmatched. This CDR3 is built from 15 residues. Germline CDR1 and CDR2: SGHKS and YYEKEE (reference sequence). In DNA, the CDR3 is TGTGCCAGCAGCTCGGGACAGTTTAGCACAGATACGCAGTATTTT. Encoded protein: CASSSGQFSTDTQYF.

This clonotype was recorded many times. CDR3 DNA: TGCAGCGTTTTCCAGGGGGGCTACACCTTC. Amino acids: CSVFQGGYTF. The chain uses TRBV29-1 and TRBJ1-2, with a tentative D call TRBD1 (6 bases). V shed 5 bases and J shed 8 bases, with 9 bases lying between them. This CDR3 has 10 amino acids. CDR1 and CDR2 from the germline V gene are SQVTM and ANQGSEA. Filled out from reference TRBV29-1 and TRBJ1-2, the complete variable domain reads SAVISQKPSRDICQRGTSLTIQCQVDSQVTMMFWYRQQPGQSLTLIATANQGSEATYESGFVIDKFPISRPNLTFSTLTVSNMSPEDSSIYLCSVFQGGYTFGSGTRLTVV.

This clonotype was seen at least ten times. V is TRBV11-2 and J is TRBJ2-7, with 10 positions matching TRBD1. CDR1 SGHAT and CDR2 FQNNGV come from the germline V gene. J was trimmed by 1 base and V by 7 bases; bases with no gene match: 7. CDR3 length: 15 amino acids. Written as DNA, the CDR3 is TGTGCCAGCATTCCGGGACAGGGGCGTTCCTACGAGCAGTACTTC. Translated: CASIPGQGRSYEQYF.

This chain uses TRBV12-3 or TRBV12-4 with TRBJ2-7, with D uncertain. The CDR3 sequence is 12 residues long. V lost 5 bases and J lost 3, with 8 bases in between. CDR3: CASSAWNYEQYF. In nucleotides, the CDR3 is TGTGCCAGCAGTGCCTGGAACTACGAGCAGTACTTC.

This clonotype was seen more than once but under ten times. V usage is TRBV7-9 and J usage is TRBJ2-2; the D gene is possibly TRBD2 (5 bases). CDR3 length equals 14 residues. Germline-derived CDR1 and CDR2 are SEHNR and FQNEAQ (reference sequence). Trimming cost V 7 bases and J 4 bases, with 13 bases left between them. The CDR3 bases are TGTGCCAGCATCCTGCTAGCAGGCACCGGGGAGCTGTTTTTT. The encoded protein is CASILLAGTGELFF.

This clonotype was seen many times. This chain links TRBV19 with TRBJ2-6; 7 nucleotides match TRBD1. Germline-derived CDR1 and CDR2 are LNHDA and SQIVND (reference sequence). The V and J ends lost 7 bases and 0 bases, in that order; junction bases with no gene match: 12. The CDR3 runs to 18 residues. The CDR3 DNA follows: TGTGCCAGTACCAAACCCGGGACAGTCCTCTCTGGGGCCAACGTCCTGACTTTC. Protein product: CASTKPGTVLSGANVLTF. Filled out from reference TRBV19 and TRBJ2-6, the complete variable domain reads DGGITQSPKYLFRKEGQNVTLSCEQNLNHDAMYWYRQDPGQGLRLIYYSQIVNDFQKGDIAEGYSVSREKKESFPLTVTSAQKNPTAFYLCASTKPGTVLSGANVLTFGAGSRLTVL.

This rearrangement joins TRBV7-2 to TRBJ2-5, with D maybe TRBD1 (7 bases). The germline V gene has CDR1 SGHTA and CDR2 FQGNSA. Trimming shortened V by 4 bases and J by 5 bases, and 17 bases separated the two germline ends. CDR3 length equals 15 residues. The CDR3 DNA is TGTGCCAGCAGCTCCACGACAGGGAGGATCGAGACCCAGTACTTC. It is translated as CASSSTTGRIETQYF. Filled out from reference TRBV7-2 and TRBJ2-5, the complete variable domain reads GAGVSQSPSNKVTEKGKDVELRCDPISGHTALYWYRQSLGQGLEFLIYFQGNSAPDKSGLPSDRFSAERTGGSVSTLTIQRTQQEDSAVYLCASSSTTGRIETQYFGPGTRLLVL.

The CDR3 region is CASSLSGTVLRDEQFF. In DNA form, the CDR3 reads TGTGCCAGCAGCTTATCCGGGACAGTGCTGAGGGATGAGCAGTTCTTC. The gene calls are TRBV11-3 and TRBJ2-1; 7 nucleotides align to TRBD1. Germline V lookup: CDR1 SGHNT, CDR2 YENEEA. CDR3 length equals 16 residues. Losses at the gene ends were 2 bases for V and 8 bases for J; bases not matched to a gene: 12.

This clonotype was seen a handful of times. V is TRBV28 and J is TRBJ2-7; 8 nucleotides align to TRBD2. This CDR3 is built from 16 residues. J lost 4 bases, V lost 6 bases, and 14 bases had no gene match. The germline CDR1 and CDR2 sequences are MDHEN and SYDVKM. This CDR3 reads CASSPGFSGVGYEQYF. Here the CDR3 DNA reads TGTGCCAGCAGCCCGGGGTTTAGCGGGGTTGGGTACGAGCAGTACTTC.

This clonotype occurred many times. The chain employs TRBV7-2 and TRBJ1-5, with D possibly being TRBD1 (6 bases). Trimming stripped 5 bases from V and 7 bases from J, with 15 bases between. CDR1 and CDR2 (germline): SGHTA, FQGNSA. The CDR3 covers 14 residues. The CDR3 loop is CASSQGPEGQPQHF. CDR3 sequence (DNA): TGTGCCAGCAGCCAGGGGCCCGAGGGACAGCCCCAGCATTTT.

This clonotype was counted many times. The CDR3 DNA sequence: TGTGCCAGCAGCTCCCGGGGGGCGGGACAAGAGACCCAGTACTTC. Its translation: CASSSRGAGQETQYF. The chain is built from TRBV7-3 and TRBJ2-5; TRBD2 is a possible D gene (7 bases). V shed 4 bases and J shed 2 bases, with 14 bases lying between them. CDR1 and CDR2 (germline): SGHTA, FQGTGA. The CDR3 consists of 15 residues.

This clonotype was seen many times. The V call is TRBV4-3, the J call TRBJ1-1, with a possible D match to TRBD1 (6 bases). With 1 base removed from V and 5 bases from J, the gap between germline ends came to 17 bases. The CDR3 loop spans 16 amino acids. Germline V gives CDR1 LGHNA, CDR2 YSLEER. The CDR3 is CASSQGDRSPGTEAFF. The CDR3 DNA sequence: TGCGCCAGCAGCCAAGGTGACAGGTCCCCCGGTACTGAAGCTTTCTTT.

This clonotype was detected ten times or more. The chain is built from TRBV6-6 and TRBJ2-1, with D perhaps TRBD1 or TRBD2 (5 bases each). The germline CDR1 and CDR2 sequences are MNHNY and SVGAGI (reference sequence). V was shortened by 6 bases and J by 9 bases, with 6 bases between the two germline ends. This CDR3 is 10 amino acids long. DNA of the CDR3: TGTGCCAGCAGGGGGGTTGAGCAGTTCTTC. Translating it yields CASRGVEQFF.

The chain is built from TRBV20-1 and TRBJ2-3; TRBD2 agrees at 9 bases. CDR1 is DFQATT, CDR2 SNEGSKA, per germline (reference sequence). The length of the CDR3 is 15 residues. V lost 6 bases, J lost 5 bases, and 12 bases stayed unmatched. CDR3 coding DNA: TGCAGTGCCCTGGAGCTAGCGGGACGAGGAGATACGCAGTATTTT. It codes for CSALELAGRGDTQYF.

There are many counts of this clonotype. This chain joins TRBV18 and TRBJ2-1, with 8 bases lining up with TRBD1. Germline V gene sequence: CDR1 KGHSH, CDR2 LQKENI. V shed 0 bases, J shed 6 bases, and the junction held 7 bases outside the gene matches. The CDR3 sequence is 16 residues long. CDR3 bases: TGTGCCAGCTCACCACCGGGGGCAGGGGGCGTCAATGAGCAGTTCTTC. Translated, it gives CASSPPGAGGVNEQFF.

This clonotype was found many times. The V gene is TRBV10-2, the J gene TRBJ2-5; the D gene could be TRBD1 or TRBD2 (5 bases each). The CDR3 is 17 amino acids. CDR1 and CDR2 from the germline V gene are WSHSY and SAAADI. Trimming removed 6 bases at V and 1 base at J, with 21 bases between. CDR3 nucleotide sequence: TGCGCCAGCAGCCCACAAATCGGGACGGGGACCCAAGAGACCCAGTACTTC. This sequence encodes CASSPQIGTGTQETQYF.

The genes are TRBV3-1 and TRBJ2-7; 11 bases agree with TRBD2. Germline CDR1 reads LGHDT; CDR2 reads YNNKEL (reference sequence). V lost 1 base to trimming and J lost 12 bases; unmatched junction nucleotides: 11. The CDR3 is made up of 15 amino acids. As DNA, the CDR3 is TGTGCCAGCAGCCAAGTTGGGCTAGCGGGAGGAGGTCCGTACTTC. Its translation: CASSQVGLAGGGPYF.

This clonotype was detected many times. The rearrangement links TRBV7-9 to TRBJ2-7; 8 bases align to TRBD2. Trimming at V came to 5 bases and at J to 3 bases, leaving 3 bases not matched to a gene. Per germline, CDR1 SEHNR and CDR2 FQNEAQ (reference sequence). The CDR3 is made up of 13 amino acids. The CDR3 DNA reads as TGTGCCAGCAGCCCTAGCGGGCACTACGAGCAGTACTTC. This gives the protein CASSPSGHYEQYF.

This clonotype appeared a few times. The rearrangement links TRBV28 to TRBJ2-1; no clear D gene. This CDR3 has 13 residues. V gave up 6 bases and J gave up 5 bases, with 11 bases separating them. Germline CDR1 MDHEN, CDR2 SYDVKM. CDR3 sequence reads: CASRGPQHNEQFF. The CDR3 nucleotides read TGTGCCAGCAGAGGCCCGCAGCACAATGAGCAGTTCTTC.

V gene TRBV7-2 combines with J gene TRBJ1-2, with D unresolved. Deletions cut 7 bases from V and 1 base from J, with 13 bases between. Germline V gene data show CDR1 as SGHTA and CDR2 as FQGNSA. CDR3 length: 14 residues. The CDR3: CASTRTDYNYGYTF. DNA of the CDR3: TGTGCCAGCACCAGGACGGATTATAACTATGGCTACACCTTC.

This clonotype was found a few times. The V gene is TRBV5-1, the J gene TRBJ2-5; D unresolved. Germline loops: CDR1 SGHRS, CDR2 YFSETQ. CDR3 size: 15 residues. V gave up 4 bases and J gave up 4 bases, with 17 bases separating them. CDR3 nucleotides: TGCGCCAGCAGCCGCAGCGAGCCAGGCGGAGAGACCCAGTACTTC. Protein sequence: CASSRSEPGGETQYF.

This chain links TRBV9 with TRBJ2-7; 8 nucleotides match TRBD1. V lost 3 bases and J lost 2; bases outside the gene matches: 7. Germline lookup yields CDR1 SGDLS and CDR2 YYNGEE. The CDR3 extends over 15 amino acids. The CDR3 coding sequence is TGTGCCAGCAGCGGAGGCATGGGACAGGCCTACGAGCAGTACTTC. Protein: CASSGGMGQAYEQYF.

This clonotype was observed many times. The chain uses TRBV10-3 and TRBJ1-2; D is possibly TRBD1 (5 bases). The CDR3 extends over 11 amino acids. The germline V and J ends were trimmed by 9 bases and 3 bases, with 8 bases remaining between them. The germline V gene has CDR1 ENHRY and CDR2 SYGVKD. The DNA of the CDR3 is TGTGCCATGGGGGGGGACTATGGCTACACCTTC. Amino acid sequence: CAMGGDYGYTF.